The 26 T cell receptor beta chains below come from one sample, sequenced in a study of neurological immune-mediated disorders. MiXCR was run by TCRdb on the 5' RACE reads, yielding one entry per CDR3 protein. This sample carries tens of thousands of distinct CDR3 sequences, around 2.5% of them seen once, and the ten largest clones take about 2.4%. Sample: PBMCs. All receptors derive from a man in his forties or fifties with multiple sclerosis.

This clonotype showed up many times. The chain has TRBV7-9 and TRBJ1-4; D ambiguous. The CDR3 contains 13 residues. The germline V and J ends were trimmed by 6 bases and 6 bases, with 11 bases remaining between them. The germline V gene encodes CDR1 SEHNR and CDR2 FQNEAQ (reference sequence). CDR3: CASSGSDYEKLFF. As DNA, the CDR3 is TGTGCCAGCAGTGGAAGCGACTATGAAAAACTGTTTTTT.

This clonotype was detected ten times or more. CDR3 loop: CAISGLAGAGNEQFF. The CDR3 DNA follows: TGTGCCATCAGTGGTCTAGCGGGGGCTGGTAATGAGCAGTTCTTC. V and J are TRBV10-3 and TRBJ2-1; 10 bases agree with TRBD2. Germline-derived CDR1 and CDR2 are ENHRY and SYGVKD. V trimming: 4 bases; J trimming: 7 bases; junction bases outside the gene matches: 7. The CDR3 contains 15 residues.

This clonotype has ten or more counts. This chain uses TRBV5-1 with TRBJ2-7; 8 nucleotides match TRBD1. CDR1 and CDR2 from the germline V gene are SGHRS and YFSETQ. The CDR3 extends over 14 amino acids. J was trimmed by 5 bases and V by 4 bases; bases with no gene match: 8. The CDR3 reads CASSTGQGAHEQYF. The CDR3 DNA reads TGCGCCAGCAGCACCGGACAGGGAGCCCACGAGCAGTACTTC.

There are many counts of this clonotype. The chain recombines TRBV10-3 with TRBJ1-5, with 8 bases that match TRBD1. The CDR3 runs 13 residues. The germline CDR1 and CDR2 sequences are ENHRY and SYGVKD. V lost 2 bases, J lost 6 bases, and 0 bases stayed unmatched. The CDR3 protein is CAISEGQGQPQHF. Here the CDR3 DNA reads TGTGCCATCAGTGAGGGACAGGGTCAGCCCCAGCATTTT.

There are a few counts of this clonotype. The J gene is TRBJ2-3, the V gene TRBV7-9, with a weak D call TRBD2 (5 bases). With 1 base removed from V and 2 bases from J, the gap between germline ends came to 7 bases. The germline CDR1 and CDR2 sequences are SEHNR and FQNEAQ (reference sequence). CDR3 length: 14 amino acids. CDR3 loop: CASSLDGDTDTQYF. Written as DNA, the CDR3 is TGTGCCAGCAGCTTAGACGGGGACACAGATACGCAGTATTTT.

This clonotype showed up many times. The chain links TRBV3-1 to TRBJ2-1; TRBD1 aligns across 9 bases. The CDR3 consists of 16 residues. The germline V gene encodes CDR1 LGHDT and CDR2 YNNKEL (reference sequence). V shed 2 bases, J shed 4 bases, and the junction held 6 bases outside the gene matches. The CDR3 DNA follows: TGTGCCAGCAGCCAAACACCGGGACAGGGATACAATGAGCAGTTCTTC. The encoded protein is CASSQTPGQGYNEQFF.

There are a few counts of this clonotype. The J gene is TRBJ2-7, the V gene TRBV6-5, with 10 bases lining up with TRBD1. The CDR3 is made up of 15 amino acids. V was pared by 6 bases and J by 7 bases, with 12 bases of the junction left unmatched. Germline V gene data show CDR1 as MNHEY and CDR2 as SVGAGI. As DNA, the CDR3 is TGTGCCAGCAGGCCCCCCGGGACAGGGGCTGGAGAGCAGTACTTC. Residues: CASRPPGTGAGEQYF.

This clonotype was observed many times. The J gene is TRBJ1-5, the V gene TRBV24-1; D is possibly TRBD1 (6 bases). CDR3 length: 14 residues. Looked up from germline, CDR1 is KGHDR and CDR2 is SFDVKD. Trimming cost V 4 bases and J 4 bases, with 10 bases left between them. CDR3 nucleotide sequence: TGTGCCACCAGTGACCTGGACAGTAATCAGCCCCAGCATTTT. Its protein is CATSDLDSNQPQHF.

This clonotype showed up many times. The chain combines TRBV20-1 with TRBJ2-3; no clear D. This CDR3 comprises 14 residues. Germline V CDR1 and CDR2: DFQATT, SNEGSKA (reference sequence). V was clipped by 0 bases and J by 6 bases, with 13 bases between them. The CDR3 coding sequence is TGCAGTGCTAGAGAAGTGAACTCGCAGGATACGCAGTATTTT. Its protein is CSAREVNSQDTQYF.

This clonotype was picked up many times. This sequence joins TRBV9 and TRBJ2-7, with TRBD2 as a possible D gene (7 bases). Trimming cost V 2 bases and J 3 bases, with 12 bases left between them. Germline V gene sequence: CDR1 SGDLS, CDR2 YYNGEE. The length of the CDR3 is 14 residues. Here the CDR3 reads CASSVGGGVYEQYF. CDR3 DNA: TGTGCCAGCAGCGTGGGAGGGGGGGTCTACGAGCAGTACTTC.

This clonotype has at least ten counts. Because the CDR3's place on the DNA is in doubt, the DNA is left out and the CDR3 is given as listed by TCRdb. The gene calls are TRBV28 and TRBJ2-3; TRBD1, the D gene given by the table, was not confirmed from the DNA. Germline lookup yields CDR1 MDHEN and CDR2 SYDVKM. Inclusive of both ends, the CDR3 amounts to 13 amino acids. CDR3 region: CASSTSGADTQYF.

This clonotype was counted many times. V gene TRBV24-1 combines with J gene TRBJ2-1, with 9 nucleotides matching TRBD2. Losses at the gene ends were 1 base for V and 6 bases for J; bases not matched to a gene: 0. Germline assignment: CDR1 KGHDR and CDR2 SFDVKD. The CDR3 length is 14 residues. CDR3 loop: CATSDLLAGNEQFF. In DNA form, the CDR3 reads TGTGCCACCAGTGATTTACTAGCGGGCAATGAGCAGTTCTTC.

This clonotype has a count of ten or more. The chain is built from TRBV14 and TRBJ2-3; possibly TRBD1 for D (5 bases). Germline CDR1 and CDR2: SGHDN and FVKESK. V shed 0 bases and J shed 2 bases, with 12 bases lying between them. This CDR3 is 16 amino acids long. CDR3 bases: TGTGCCAGCAGCCAAGATGAGTACAGGTCCACAGATACGCAGTATTTT. Amino acid sequence: CASSQDEYRSTDTQYF.

The sample holds many counts of this clonotype. V and J are TRBV5-1 and TRBJ2-2, with D possibly being TRBD1 (6 bases). V lost 1 base, J lost 6 bases, and 10 bases lay in between. CDR3 length: 14 amino acids. Germline-derived CDR1 and CDR2 are SGHRS and YFSETQ. The CDR3 DNA sequence: TGCGCCAGCAGCTTGTCTTGGGGGCCCGGGGAGCTGTTTTTT. Encoded protein: CASSLSWGPGELFF.

This clonotype was counted a few times. The chain links TRBV5-5 to TRBJ2-3; TRBD2 might be the D (5 bases). The V and J ends lost 0 bases and 3 bases respectively, with 8 bases between them. This CDR3 comprises 14 residues. The V gene's germline CDR1 is SGHKS and CDR2 YYEKEE (reference sequence). The CDR3 DNA reads TGTGCCAGCAGCTTGGGCGGGCTAACAGATACGCAGTATTTT. Translating it yields CASSLGGLTDTQYF.

The table lists this clonotype with many counts. The chain joins TRBV10-3 to TRBJ2-7; D is ambiguous. This CDR3 is 11 amino acids long. Germline V gene data show CDR1 as ENHRY and CDR2 as SYGVKD. The DNA for the CDR3 is TGTGCACCGGCCACTCCCCACGAGCAGTACTTC. Translation gives CAPATPHEQYF.

This clonotype came up many times. V usage is TRBV15 and J usage is TRBJ1-5; D might be TRBD1 (5 bases). The V gene's germline CDR1 is LNHNV and CDR2 YYDKDF (reference sequence). This CDR3 spans 15 amino acids. The V and J ends lost 1 base and 4 bases respectively, with 11 bases between them. The CDR3: CATSRVQGGNQPQHF. DNA of the CDR3: TGTGCCACCAGCAGAGTCCAGGGTGGGAATCAGCCCCAGCATTTT.

This clonotype was observed many times. The chain carries TRBV24-1 and TRBJ2-1; D is possibly TRBD2 (7 bases). Germline values: CDR1 KGHDR, CDR2 SFDVKD. This CDR3 contains 14 residues. Trimming removed 5 bases from V and 9 bases from J, with 16 bases in between. For the CDR3, the DNA is TGTGCCACCAGTGCGGGGGGCGCGGGCGGTGAGCAGTTCTTC. Its protein product is CATSAGGAGGEQFF.

The CDR3 sequence: CASSPPGPLRTEAFF. DNA of the CDR3: TGTGCCAGCTCACCCCCAGGACCCCTGAGGACTGAAGCTTTCTTT. The rearrangement uses TRBV18 and TRBJ1-1; D gene unclear. The V and J ends lost 3 bases and 5 bases respectively, with 16 bases between them. The CDR3 contains 15 residues. In germline, CDR1 is KGHSH, CDR2 LQKENI.

This clonotype was seen repeatedly, ten times or more. A read error may produce the germline difference seen at one junction end. Here the CDR3 reads CASSFGTDNSPLNF. The DNA for the CDR3 is TGTGCCAGCAGCTTCGGGACGGACAATTCACCCCTCAACTTT. This chain links TRBV5-5 with TRBJ1-6, with a possible D match to TRBD1 (5 bases). Germline CDR1 and CDR2: SGHKS and YYEKEE (reference sequence). CDR3 length equals 14 residues. Drawing the rest from reference TRBV5-5 and TRBJ1-6, the complete variable domain is DAGVTQSPTHLIKTRGQQVTLRCSPISGHKSVSWYQQVLGQGPQFIFQYYEKEERGRGNFPDRFSARQFPNYSSELNVNALLLGDSALYLCASSFGTDNSPLNFGNGTRLTVT.

This clonotype appeared many times. The rearrangement uses TRBV20-1 and TRBJ1-1, with a tentative D call TRBD1 (5 bases). This CDR3 comprises 11 residues. Germline CDR1 is DFQATT and CDR2 is SNEGSKA (reference sequence). V was trimmed by 4 bases and J by 5 bases, leaving 8 bases between them. The DNA of the CDR3 is TGCAGTGCTACGTGGGGGACTGAAGCTTTCTTT. This gives the protein CSATWGTEAFF.

This clonotype appeared many times. The chain links TRBV14 to TRBJ1-1; D is unclear. The CDR3 has 15 amino acids. The V and J ends lost 6 bases and 4 bases respectively, with 18 bases between them. The germline gives CDR1 SGHDN, CDR2 FVKESK. This chain's CDR3 is CASSSRLARITEAFF. In DNA, the CDR3 is TGTGCCAGCAGTTCCAGACTCGCCCGGATCACTGAAGCTTTCTTT.

This clonotype has a count of ten or more. This chain links TRBV20-1 with TRBJ1-4, with D possibly TRBD1 on 6 matching bases. Trimming removed 7 bases from V and 5 bases from J, with 14 bases in between. CDR1 is DFQATT and CDR2 is SNEGSKA in the germline V gene (reference sequence). The CDR3 spans 13 residues. For the CDR3, the DNA is TGCAGTGGCCAGACGAGGGGGAATGAAAAACTGTTTTTT. Translating it yields CSGQTRGNEKLFF.

This clonotype was seen ten or more times. V usage is TRBV20-1 and J usage is TRBJ2-1, with 7 bases fitting TRBD1. Germline V gene data show CDR1 as DFQATT and CDR2 as SNEGSKA (reference sequence). J was trimmed by 3 bases and V by 0 bases; bases with no gene match: 5. CDR3 length equals 15 residues. CDR3 in amino acids: CSARDNRGVYNEQFF. In DNA form, the CDR3 reads TGCAGTGCTAGAGATAACAGGGGCGTCTACAATGAGCAGTTCTTC.

This clonotype has ten or more counts. V gene TRBV29-1 combines with J gene TRBJ1-2; TRBD1 might be the D (5 bases). Germline CDR1 SQVTM, CDR2 ANQGSEA. Trimming removed 5 bases from V and 8 bases from J, with 18 bases in between. The CDR3 runs to 13 residues. The CDR3 nucleotides are TGCAGCGTTAGGCGTGACGGTTGGGGCGGCTACACCTTC. This gives the protein CSVRRDGWGGYTF.

This clonotype occurred a few times. The germline gene is not matched at one end of the junction; a read error may be the cause. V usage is TRBV27 and J usage is TRBJ1-5; no definite D call. Germline V lookup: CDR1 MNHEY, CDR2 SMNVEV (reference sequence). The CDR3 loop spans 17 amino acids. Written as DNA, the CDR3 is TGTGCCAGCAGTTTCTACGGAAATAAGGGTAGCAATCAGCCCCAGAATTTT. This sequence encodes CASSFYGNKGSNQPQNF.